This T cell receptor (beta chain) was found in a study of blood T cell repertoires in COVID-19. Study-level background: Material from acute and convalescent COVID-19 was sourced from the United States, Italy and Spain. PBMCs, B-cell-depleted T cells, or T cells were the source of the cDNA or gDNA that made up the material.

Seattle's cohort entered during active infection and was followed longitudinally. Per the authors' pipeline: How many nucleated cells were present was estimated from reference gene primer amplification. TCRdb's copy holds only in-frame clones and misses some; the assay was immunoSEQ multiplex PCR. V, J and clone size derive from that table, while D and trimming were established from the DNA sequence. The data show 150,000 to 200,000 clones, with under 85% seen just once and about 7.1% held by the top ten. The source of this sequence is a woman in her sixties or seventies with COVID-19, enrolled during active disease. The sequenced sample consisted of peripheral blood.

Here the CDR3 DNA reads TGTGCCATCAGCCCAGCGGGGGTTGCAGATACGCAGTATTTT. Protein: CAISPAGVADTQYF. This sequence joins TRBV10-3 and TRBJ2-3; 8 bases line up with TRBD2. The V gene's germline CDR1 is ENHRY and CDR2 SYGVKD. J lost 4 bases, V lost 6 bases, and 6 bases had no gene match. The CDR3 runs to 14 residues.